This T cell receptor beta chain was found in a study of T cells after posttransplantation cyclophosphamide. Cells defined as naive were viable CD3+CD4+ or CD3+CD8+ and CCR7+CD45RA+CD45RO-CD95-CD27+CD28+. Method: immunoSEQ multiplex PCR; TCRdb's copy keeps in-frame clones and lacks some. In the table there are fewer than 40,000 clones, 75% to 95% of which are singletons. Whole-study results and caveats: Recipient CMV seropositivity and CMV reactivation strongly tracked TRB clonality.

Of note for this clone: Its target is not known.

Looked up from germline, CDR1 is SGHNT and CDR2 is YENEEA. V shed 1 base and J shed 5 bases, with 11 bases lying between them. This CDR3 is 14 amino acids long. Input material: naive CD4+ T cells sorted from PBMCs. V and J are TRBV11-3 and TRBJ2-5; weak D call: TRBD2 (5 bases). This TCR was sampled from a woman aged 55-70 years in good health, CMV-negative, and a related stem cell transplant donor. This CDR3 reads CASSLGPSQETQYF. Here the CDR3 DNA reads TGTGCCAGCAGCTTAGGGCCTAGCCAGGAGACCCAGTACTTC.